Below, one T cell receptor (beta chain) is given with its context. No antigen is known for it. This entry is derived from a study of cytomegalovirus exposure and HLA in healthy donors. Study background: Of all 400 or so donors who were genotyped, 75% to 90% belonged to the Caucasian-associated ancestry cluster.

General study points: Most TCR beta V segments were productive about 90% or about 30% of the time in an earlier analysis. Later work found that TCR association rates differed between HLA loci; DRB1 had the most and HLA-C the fewest. Links to common viral pathogens appeared, in a later analysis, for several of the most significant clusters.

Amplification used 60 Vbeta primers and 13 Jbeta primers. The data were produced by immunoSEQ multiplex PCR, yet TCRdb's version contains in-frame clones alone and is incomplete. Of 75,000 to 100,000 clones in the sample, about 80% are singletons; the top ten hold approximately 11%. This CDR3 has 15 amino acids. The chain carries TRBV21-1 and TRBJ1-2; the table's D call of TRBD1 was not tested on the DNA. TRBV21-1 is described as a pseudogene. Specimen: PBMCs. This sequence originates from a man in his late teens or twenties in good health and CMV-seropositive. CDR3: CASSSRTETNYGYTF. Here the CDR3 DNA reads TGTGCCAGCAGCTCCCGGACAGAGACTAACTATGGCTACACCTTC.